The rows below give T cell receptor beta chains drawn from one sample of a study of blood T cells in healthy people across ages. TCRdb re-called the 5' RACE reads with MiXCR, one entry per CDR3 protein. The sample yields about 570,000 distinct CDR3 sequences, roughly 29% seen once. Material for sequencing was blood. Source of these receptors: a woman aged 65 to 85 in good health. Both conserved end residues are part of each CDR3. A D gene is named only where the DNA matches it firmly. A clone size is listed for some rows: how often the clone was seen (once, few, many), or a class if it is expanded.

>.|many|TRBV20-1|TRBJ2-7
CSAREGSGKAYEQYF
TGCAGTGCTAGAGAGGGATCAGGAAAGGCCTACGAGCAGTACTTC
>TRBD1|.|TRBV6-1|TRBJ1-1
CASSARTGSYSEAFF
TGTGCCAGCAGTGCAAGGACAGGGTCATATTCCGAAGCTTTCTTT
>TRBD2|.|TRBV7-2|TRBJ2-4
CASSLPGGGAYGIQYF
TGTGCCAGCAGCTTACCTGGCGGGGGGGCGTACGGCATTCAGTACTTC
>.|.|TRBV28|TRBJ1-1
CASTPLDQNTEAFF
TGTGCCAGCACTCCCTTGGACCAAAACACTGAAGCTTTCTTT
>TRBD1|few|TRBV20-1|TRBJ2-7
CSASKGRQGAYEQYF
TGCAGTGCTAGCAAAGGGAGACAGGGTGCCTACGAGCAGTACTTC
>TRBD2|.|TRBV3-1|TRBJ2-1
CASSQDGRRGSSYNEQFF
TGTGCCAGCAGCCAAGATGGTAGGCGGGGGAGCTCCTACAATGAGCAGTTCTTC
>TRBD2|.|TRBV20-1|TRBJ2-1
CSATSGGTLNEQFF
TGCAGTGCTACTAGCGGGGGGACACTCAATGAGCAGTTCTTC
>TRBD2|.|TRBV6-2/TRBV6-3|TRBJ2-2
CASSLAGPRTGELFF
TGTGCCAGCAGTTTAGCGGGACCCAGAACCGGGGAGCTGTTTTTT
>.|.|TRBV20-1|TRBJ1-2
CSARDDGQTFYGYTF
TGCAGTGCTAGAGACGACGGACAGACCTTCTATGGCTACACCTTC
>TRBD2|few|TRBV9|TRBJ2-1
CASSVEPSGGYNEQFF
TGTGCCAGCAGCGTAGAACCAAGCGGGGGGTATAATGAGCAGTTCTTC
>.|.|TRBV19|TRBJ2-2
CASSRGRSPNTGELFF
TGTGCCAGTAGTAGGGGGCGGAGCCCCAACACCGGGGAGCTGTTTTTT
>.|few|TRBV7-3|TRBJ2-1
CASSLRDSLVDEQFF
TGTGCCAGCAGCTTAAGGGACTCCCTAGTTGATGAGCAGTTCTTC
>TRBD2|.|TRBV20-1|TRBJ2-1
CSARASGFYNEQFF
TGCAGTGCTAGAGCTAGCGGATTCTACAATGAGCAGTTCTTC
>TRBD1|.|TRBV4-2|TRBJ2-1
CASSQDPRGTDDNEQFF
TGTGCCAGCAGCCAAGACCCTCGAGGGACAGATGACAATGAGCAGTTCTTC
>.|few|TRBV7-2|TRBJ1-5
CASSLGSGAKAIQPQHF
TGTGCCAGCAGCTTAGGATCGGGGGCGAAAGCTATTCAGCCCCAGCATTTT
>TRBD2|.|TRBV2|TRBJ2-1
CASTSLAGGSNEQFF
TGTGCCAGCACCTCCCTAGCGGGGGGCTCTAATGAGCAGTTCTTC
>.|few|TRBV7-9|TRBJ1-4
CASSIDEKLFF
TGTGCCAGCAGTATCGATGAAAAACTGTTTTTT
>TRBD1|.|TRBV5-1|TRBJ1-3
CASSFGTGGSLEGSANTIYF
TGCGCCAGCAGCTTCGGGACAGGGGGCAGCCTAGAAGGCTCTGCAAACACCATATATTTT
>TRBD2|once|TRBV5-1|TRBJ2-5
CASSDGGGPQWEQYF
TGCGCCAGCAGCGATGGGGGGGGACCTCAATGGGAGCAGTACTTC
>.|.|TRBV4-2|TRBJ1-1
CASSQEFFATVNTEAFF
TGTGCCAGCAGCCAAGAGTTTTTCGCGACGGTGAACACTGAAGCTTTCTTT
>.|few|TRBV5-6|TRBJ2-3
CASSLGGKMADTQYF
TGTGCCAGCAGCTTGGGCGGGAAGATGGCAGATACGCAGTATTTT
>TRBD1|.|TRBV20-1|TRBJ1-5
CSARDGGRGHGQPQHF
TGCAGTGCTAGAGATGGAGGCAGGGGGCATGGGCAGCCCCAGCATTTT
>.|few|TRBV5-1|TRBJ1-1
CASSSGGGPTEAFF
TGCGCCAGCAGCTCTGGTGGGGGGCCCACTGAAGCTTTCTTT
>.|few|TRBV4-3|TRBJ1-3
CASSLTGGGGNTIYF
TGCGCCAGCAGCCTGACAGGAGGAGGTGGAAACACCATATATTTT
>.|.|TRBV20-1|TRBJ1-1
CSAKKGVFTEAFF
TGCAGTGCTAAAAAAGGGGTTTTTACTGAAGCTTTCTTT
>.|many|TRBV7-2|TRBJ2-5
CASSSLETQYF
TGTGCCAGCAGCTCCCTGGAGACCCAGTACTTC